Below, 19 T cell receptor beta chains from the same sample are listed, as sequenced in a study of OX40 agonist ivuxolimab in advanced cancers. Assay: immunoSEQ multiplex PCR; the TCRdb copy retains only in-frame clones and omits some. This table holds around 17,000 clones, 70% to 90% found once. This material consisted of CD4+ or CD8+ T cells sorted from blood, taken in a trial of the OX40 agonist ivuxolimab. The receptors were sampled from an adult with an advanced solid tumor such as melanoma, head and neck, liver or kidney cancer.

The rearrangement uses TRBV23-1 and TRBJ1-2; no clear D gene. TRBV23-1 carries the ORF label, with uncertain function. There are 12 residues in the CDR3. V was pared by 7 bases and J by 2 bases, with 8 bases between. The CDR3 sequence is CASTRRNYGYTF. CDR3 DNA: TGCGCCAGCACCCGGCGAAACTATGGCTACACCTTC.

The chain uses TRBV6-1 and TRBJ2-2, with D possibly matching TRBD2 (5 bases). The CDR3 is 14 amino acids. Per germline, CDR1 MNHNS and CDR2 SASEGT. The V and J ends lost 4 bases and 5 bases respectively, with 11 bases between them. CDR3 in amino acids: CASSGDRETGELFF. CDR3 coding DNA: TGTGCCAGCAGTGGGGATCGGGAAACCGGGGAGCTGTTTTTT.

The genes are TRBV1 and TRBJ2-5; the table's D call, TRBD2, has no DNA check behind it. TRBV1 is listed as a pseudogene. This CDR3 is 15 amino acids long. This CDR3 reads CTSSHGLAVEETQYF. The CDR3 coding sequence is TGCACCAGCAGCCATGGACTAGCGGTGGAAGAGACCCAGTACTTC.

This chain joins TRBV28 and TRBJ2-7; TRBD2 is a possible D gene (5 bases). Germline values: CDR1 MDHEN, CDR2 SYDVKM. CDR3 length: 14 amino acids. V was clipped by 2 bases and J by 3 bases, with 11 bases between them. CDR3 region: CASSLSSRGYEQYF. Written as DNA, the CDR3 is TGTGCCAGCAGTTTAAGTTCCCGGGGCTACGAGCAGTACTTC.

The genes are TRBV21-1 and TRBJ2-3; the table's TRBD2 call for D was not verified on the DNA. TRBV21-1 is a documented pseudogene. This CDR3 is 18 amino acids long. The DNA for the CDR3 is TGTGCCAGCAGCAAGTATTATCTGCGTAGAACCCTCACAGATACGCAGTATTTT. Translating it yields CASSKYYLRRTLTDTQYF.

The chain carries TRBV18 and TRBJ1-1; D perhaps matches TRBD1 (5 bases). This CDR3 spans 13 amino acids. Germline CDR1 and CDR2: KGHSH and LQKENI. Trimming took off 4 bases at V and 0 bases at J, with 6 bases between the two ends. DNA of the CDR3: TGTGCCAGCTCACTGGACATGAACACTGAAGCTTTCTTT. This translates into CASSLDMNTEAFF.

The CDR3, as DNA: TGTGCCTGGGGGGGCGGGGGCCCCTACGAGCAGTACTTC. Its translation is CAWGGGGPYEQYF. The chain has TRBV30 and TRBJ2-7, with D maybe TRBD2 (7 bases). V dropped 5 bases and J dropped 2 bases, with 13 bases sitting between them. The CDR3 length is 13 residues. CDR1 GTSNPN and CDR2 SVGIG come from the germline V gene (reference sequence).

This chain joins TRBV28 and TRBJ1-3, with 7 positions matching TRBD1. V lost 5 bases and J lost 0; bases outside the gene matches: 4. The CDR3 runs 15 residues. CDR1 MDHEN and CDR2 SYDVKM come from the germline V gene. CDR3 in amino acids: CASSLQGSSGNTIYF. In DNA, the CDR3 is TGTGCCAGCAGTCTACAGGGGAGCTCTGGAAACACCATATATTTT. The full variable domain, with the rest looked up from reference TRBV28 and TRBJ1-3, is DVKVTQSSRYLVKRTGEKVFLECVQDMDHENMFWYRQDPGLGLRLIYFSYDVKMKEKGDIPEGYSVSREKKERFSLILESASTNQTSMYLCASSLQGSSGNTIYFGEGSWLTVV.

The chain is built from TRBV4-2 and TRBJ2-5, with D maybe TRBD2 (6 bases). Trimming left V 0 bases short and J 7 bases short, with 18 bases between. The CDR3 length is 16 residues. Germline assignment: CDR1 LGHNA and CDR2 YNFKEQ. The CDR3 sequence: CASSQEGVLGRRTQYF. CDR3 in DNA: TGTGCCAGCAGCCAAGAAGGGGTGCTAGGGAGGAGGACCCAGTACTTC.

The CDR3 sequence: CASSPNRGDTEAFF. As DNA, the CDR3 is TGTGCCAGCAGCCCAAACAGGGGCGACACTGAAGCTTTCTTT. This sequence joins TRBV7-2 and TRBJ1-1; TRBD1 agrees at 7 bases. Unmatched junction bases numbered 6, after V lost 5 bases and J lost 3 bases. This CDR3 spans 14 amino acids. Germline loops: CDR1 SGHTA, CDR2 FQGNSA. Together with reference TRBV7-2 and TRBJ1-1, the CDR3 gives the full variable domain: GAGVSQSPSNKVTEKGKDVELRCDPISGHTALYWYRQSLGQGLEFLIYFQGNSAPDKSGLPSDRFSAERTGGSVSTLTIQRTQQEDSAVYLCASSPNRGDTEAFFGQGTRLTVV.

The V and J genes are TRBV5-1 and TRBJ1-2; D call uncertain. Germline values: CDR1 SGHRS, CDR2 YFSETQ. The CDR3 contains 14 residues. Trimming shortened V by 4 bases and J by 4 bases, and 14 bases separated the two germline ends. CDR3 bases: TGCGCCAGCAGCCTGGAGGTCGGGGTCTATGGCTACACCTTC. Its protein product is CASSLEVGVYGYTF.

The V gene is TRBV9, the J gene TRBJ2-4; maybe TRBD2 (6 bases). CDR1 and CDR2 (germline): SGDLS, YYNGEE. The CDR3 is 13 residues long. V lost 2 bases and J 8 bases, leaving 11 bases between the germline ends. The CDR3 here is CASSVAGRDIQYF. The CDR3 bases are TGTGCCAGCAGCGTTGCCGGGAGAGACATTCAGTACTTC.

The CDR3 DNA is TGTGCCAGCAGCTCTCGGGACGGGGGTGGTGAGCAGTACTTC. Residues: CASSSRDGGGEQYF. This chain links TRBV9 with TRBJ2-7; a weak D match, TRBD2 (6 bases). CDR1 and CDR2 from the germline V gene are SGDLS and YYNGEE. V was pared by 4 bases and J by 7 bases, with 18 bases between. The CDR3 is 14 amino acids.

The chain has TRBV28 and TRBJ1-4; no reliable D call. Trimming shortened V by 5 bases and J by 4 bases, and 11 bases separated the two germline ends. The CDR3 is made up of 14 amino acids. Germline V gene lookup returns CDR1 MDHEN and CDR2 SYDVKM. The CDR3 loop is CASSPPQNNEKLFF. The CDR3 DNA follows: TGTGCCAGCAGTCCCCCGCAAAATAATGAAAAACTGTTTTTT.

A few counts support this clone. CDR3 coding DNA: TGTGCCAGCAGTTGGACAGGGGAGACCGATACGCAGTATTTT. It codes for CASSWTGETDTQYF. The rearrangement uses TRBV6-6 and TRBJ2-3, with TRBD1 matching over 9 bases. Trimming took 4 bases from V and 6 from J; bases not matched to a gene: 5. CDR1 and CDR2 from the germline V gene are MNHNY and SVGAGI (reference sequence). The CDR3 extends over 14 amino acids.

CDR3 bases: TGTGCCTGGAGGCCGGGGGGGGGCCTCTACGAGCAGTACTTC. Protein product: CAWRPGGGLYEQYF. The chain uses TRBV30 and TRBJ2-5; 8 bases match TRBD2. The DNA end is more similar to TRBJ2-7, so the J call may be wrong. Germline loops: CDR1 GTSNPN, CDR2 SVGIG (reference sequence). The CDR3 covers 14 residues.

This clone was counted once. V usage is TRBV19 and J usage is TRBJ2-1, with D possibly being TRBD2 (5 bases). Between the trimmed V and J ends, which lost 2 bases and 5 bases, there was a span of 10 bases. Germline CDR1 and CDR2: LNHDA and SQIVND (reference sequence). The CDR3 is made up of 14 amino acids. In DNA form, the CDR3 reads TGTGCCAGTAGTATATTCGGGATCGACAATGAGCAGTTCTTC. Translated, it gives CASSIFGIDNEQFF.

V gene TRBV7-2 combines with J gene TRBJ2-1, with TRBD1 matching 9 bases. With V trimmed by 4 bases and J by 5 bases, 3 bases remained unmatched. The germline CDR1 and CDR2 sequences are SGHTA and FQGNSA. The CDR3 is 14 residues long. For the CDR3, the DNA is TGTGCCAGCAGCTCTGGACAGGGGAACAATGAGCAGTTCTTC. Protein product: CASSSGQGNNEQFF.

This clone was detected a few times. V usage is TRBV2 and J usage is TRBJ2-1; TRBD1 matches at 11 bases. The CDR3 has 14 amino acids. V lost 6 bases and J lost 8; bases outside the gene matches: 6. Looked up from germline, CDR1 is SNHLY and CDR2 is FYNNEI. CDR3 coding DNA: TGTGCCAGCAGACGGGACAGGGGGTTTCATGAGCAGTTCTTC. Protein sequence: CASRRDRGFHEQFF.